The sequence of this T cell receptor beta chain was determined in a study of identical twins. Notes on the study in general: With monozygotic twins, out-of-frame TCR alpha sharing exceeded what models estimated.

Template switching introduced a universal primer site, and the cDNA bore unique molecular identifiers. TCRdb passed the 5' RACE reads through MiXCR, listing each CDR3 protein once. The data hold around 550,000 distinct CDR3 sequences, with about 15% observed a single time. The V end lost 0 bases, the J end lost 3 bases, and 19 bases lay between the germline ends. The germline CDR1 and CDR2 sequences are SGHRS and YFSETQ. This CDR3 contains 17 residues. A note on this clonotype: The target antigen is unknown.

These sequences were also reported in another study, on yellow fever vaccine responses in identical twins.

This sequence joins TRBV5-1 and TRBJ2-7; D may match TRBD1 or TRBD2 (5 bases each). Sequenced: CD4+ T cells sorted from blood. The receptor comes from a woman between 18 and 29 years old in good health. CDR3 protein: CASSLGTLTSAYYEQYF. The CDR3 coding sequence is TGCGCCAGCAGCTTGGGGACATTAACTAGTGCCTACTACGAGCAGTACTTC.